The 11 T cell receptor beta chains below come from one sample, sequenced in a study of T cell changes during pregnancy in multiple sclerosis. Sequencing was performed with immunoSEQ multiplex PCR; in TCRdb, only in-frame clones are kept and a portion is missing. Of about 40,000 clones in the sample, about 92% were seen once. Source: CD8+ T cells from peripheral blood mononuclear cells, taken in the first trimester of pregnancy. The source of these receptors is a female donor with multiple sclerosis, enrolled in a pregnancy study.

The V and J genes are TRBV13 and TRBJ1-1; D perhaps matches TRBD1 (5 bases). This CDR3 region has 16 residues. Trimming took 5 bases from V and 1 from J, leaving 17 bases between them. Germline lookup yields CDR1 PRHDT and CDR2 FYEKMQ (reference sequence). The chain's CDR3 is CASSTGWGNPNTEAFF. In DNA, the CDR3 is TGTGCCAGCAGCACAGGATGGGGAAATCCGAACACTGAAGCTTTCTTT. Full variable domain (rest looked up from reference TRBV13 and TRBJ1-1): AAGVIQSPRHLIKEKRETATLKCYPIPRHDTVYWYQQGPGQDPQFLISFYEKMQSDKGSIPDRFSAQQFSDYHSELNMSSLELGDSALYFCASSTGWGNPNTEAFFGQGTRLTVV.

The chain employs TRBV6-1 and TRBJ2-7; 8 bases fit TRBD1. After removal of 2 bases from V and 3 bases from J, the junction contained 3 bases not matched to a gene. Per the germline V gene, CDR1 is MNHNS and CDR2 is SASEGT. The CDR3 loop spans 14 amino acids. The CDR3 region has the DNA TGTGCCAGCAGTGAACTCACAGGGGGCTACGAGCAGTACTTC. Translated: CASSELTGGYEQYF.

The CDR3 coding sequence is TGTGCCAGCAGCCCGGGGGATCTCGAGCAGTACTTC. Encoded protein: CASSPGDLEQYF. V and J are TRBV5-6 and TRBJ2-7; D possibly corresponds to TRBD2 (6 bases). Germline V lookup: CDR1 SGHDT, CDR2 YYEEEE. The CDR3 contains 12 residues. The V gene lost 4 bases and the J gene lost 6 bases, with 11 bases spanning the gap. The full variable domain, completed using reference TRBV5-6 and TRBJ2-7, is DAGVTQSPTHLIKTRGQQVTLRCSPKSGHDTVSWYQQALGQGPQFIFQYYEEEERQRGNFPDRFSGHQFPNYSSELNVNALLLGDSALYLCASSPGDLEQYFGPGTRLTVT.

This chain uses TRBV15 with TRBJ2-5; TRBD1 matches at 9 bases. CDR1 is LNHNV and CDR2 is YYDKDF in the germline V gene (reference sequence). Trimming cost V 1 base and J 5 bases; bases outside gene matches: 2. This CDR3 region has 14 residues. This chain's CDR3 is CATSRAGTGETQYF. CDR3 bases: TGTGCCACCAGCAGAGCTGGGACAGGGGAGACCCAGTACTTC.

The rearrangement joins TRBV2 to TRBJ1-1, with a weak D call TRBD1 (5 bases). Per germline, CDR1 SNHLY and CDR2 FYNNEI. CDR3 length: 15 amino acids. Trimming took off 6 bases at V and 1 base at J, with 15 bases between the two ends. As DNA, the CDR3 is TGTGCCAGCAGGAAAGGGGAGGAGGGGAACACTGAAGCTTTCTTT. Encoded protein: CASRKGEEGNTEAFF.

This rearrangement joins TRBV19 to TRBJ2-7; D perhaps matches TRBD1 (5 bases). CDR1 LNHDA and CDR2 SQIVND come from the germline V gene (reference sequence). V was shortened by 0 bases and J by 7 bases, with 10 bases between the two germline ends. The CDR3 is made up of 13 amino acids. Written as DNA, the CDR3 is TGTGCCAGTAGTATAGATCTTCGGACAGAGCAGTACTTC. Amino acid sequence: CASSIDLRTEQYF.

This sequence joins TRBV5-4 and TRBJ2-4, with TRBD1 matching 7 bases. CDR1 and CDR2 from the germline V gene are SGHNT and YYREEE (reference sequence). The CDR3 has 13 residues. J gave up 9 bases and V 4 bases, and 7 bases lay outside the gene matches. CDR3 bases: TGTGCCAGCAGCATCGACAGGGATGGCATTCAGTACTTC. As protein: CASSIDRDGIQYF.

The genes are TRBV2 and TRBJ2-7; 7 bases line up with TRBD1. V dropped 8 bases and J dropped 7; count of bases not matched to a gene: 8. Germline V lookup: CDR1 SNHLY, CDR2 FYNNEI. This CDR3 has 12 amino acids. The CDR3 loop reads CASQGQGVEQYF. The CDR3, as DNA: TGTGCCAGCCAAGGCCAGGGGGTTGAGCAGTACTTC.

This rearrangement joins TRBV10-1 to TRBJ1-1, with a possible D match to TRBD1 (5 bases). The CDR3 extends over 14 amino acids. Trimming took 0 bases from V and 1 from J, leaving 6 bases between them. Germline CDR1 and CDR2: WNHNN and SYGVQD (reference sequence). CDR3 in amino acids: CASSESTGNTEAFF. The CDR3 region has the DNA TGCGCCAGCAGTGAGTCAACAGGGAACACTGAAGCTTTCTTT.

The chain couples TRBV27 to TRBJ2-3, with 9 nucleotides matching TRBD2. The CDR3 length is 18 residues. V gave up 4 bases and J gave up 0 bases; unmatched junction bases: 11. Germline CDR1 MNHEY, CDR2 SMNVEV (reference sequence). CDR3 region: CASSYFSPRGGSTDTQYF. Here the CDR3 DNA reads TGTGCCAGCAGTTATTTTTCTCCGCGGGGGGGAAGCACAGATACGCAGTATTTT.

The V call is TRBV5-6, the J call TRBJ1-2; D not resolved. Germline V gives CDR1 SGHDT, CDR2 YYEEEE. Trimming left V 5 bases short and J 6 bases short, with 14 bases between. The CDR3 runs to 13 residues. The CDR3 DNA sequence: TGTGCCAGCAGTTCGGAGCTTCAAGATGGCTACACCTTC. Protein: CASSSELQDGYTF. The variable domain in full, with the rest retrieved from reference TRBV5-6 and TRBJ1-2, is DAGVTQSPTHLIKTRGQQVTLRCSPKSGHDTVSWYQQALGQGPQFIFQYYEEEERQRGNFPDRFSGHQFPNYSSELNVNALLLGDSALYLCASSSELQDGYTFGSGTRLTVV.